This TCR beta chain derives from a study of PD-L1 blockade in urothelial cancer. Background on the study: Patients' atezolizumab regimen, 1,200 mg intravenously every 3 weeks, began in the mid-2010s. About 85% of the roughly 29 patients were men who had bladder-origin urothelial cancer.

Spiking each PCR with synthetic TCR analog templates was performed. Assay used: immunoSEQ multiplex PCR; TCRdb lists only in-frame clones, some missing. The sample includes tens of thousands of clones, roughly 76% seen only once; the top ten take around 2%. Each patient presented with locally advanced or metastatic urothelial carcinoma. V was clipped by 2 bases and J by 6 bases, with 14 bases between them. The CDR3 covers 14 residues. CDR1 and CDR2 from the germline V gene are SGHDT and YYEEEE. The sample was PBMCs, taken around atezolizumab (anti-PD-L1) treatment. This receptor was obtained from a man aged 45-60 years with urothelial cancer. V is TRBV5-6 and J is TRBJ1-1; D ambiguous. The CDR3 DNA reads TGTGCCAGCAGCTTAGGAGGGTTCGGCGCTGAAGCTTTCTTT. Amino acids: CASSLGGFGAEAFF.